This passage covers 29 T cell receptor beta chains from one sample sequenced in a study of blood T cell repertoires in COVID-19. The repertoire was sequenced with immunoSEQ multiplex PCR; TCRdb's copy has only in-frame clones and lacks some. The table lists about 270,000 clones, 85% to 90% of them singletons, with approximately 4% in the top ten. Sample: PBMCs or T cells enriched from blood (not recorded which). These receptors came from a woman aged 25 to 39 with acute COVID-19.

This rearrangement joins TRBV4-3 to TRBJ2-2; 8 bases fit TRBD2. This CDR3 is built from 19 residues. Losses at the gene ends were 0 bases for V and 5 bases for J; bases not matched to a gene: 14. CDR1 LGHNA and CDR2 YSLEER come from the germline V gene. For the CDR3, the DNA is TGCGCCAGCAGCCAAGACCCCCTAGGCCTAGCGGGTGTTACCGGGGAGCTGTTTTTT. Its protein product is CASSQDPLGLAGVTGELFF.

This chain connects TRBV28 to TRBJ1-2, with TRBD1 matching over 9 bases. Per germline, CDR1 MDHEN and CDR2 SYDVKM. CDR3 length: 16 residues. Trimming at V came to 9 bases and at J to 1 base, leaving 12 bases not matched to a gene. CDR3: CASSPPPGQGNYGYTF. As DNA, the CDR3 is TGTGCCAGTTCCCCCCCACCGGGACAGGGTAACTATGGCTACACCTTC.

The chain recombines TRBV9 with TRBJ1-5; 7 bases fit TRBD1. This CDR3 has 16 amino acids. V shed 0 bases and J 7 bases; nucleotides not matched to a gene: 10. The germline gives CDR1 SGDLS, CDR2 YYNGEE. CDR3 coding DNA: TGTGCCAGCAGCGTAGGGGACAGCGGGCGGGTACAGCCCCAGCATTTT. Encoded protein: CASSVGDSGRVQPQHF.

J is TRBJ2-2 and V is TRBV28; D possibly corresponds to TRBD1 (5 bases). CDR3 size: 13 residues. The V end was cut by 3 bases, the J end by 6 bases, with 8 bases between. The germline V gene has CDR1 MDHEN and CDR2 SYDVKM. For the CDR3, the DNA is TGTGCCAGCAGTTTTCAGGGCGCCGGGGAGCTGTTTTTT. It translates to CASSFQGAGELFF.

CDR3 amino acids: CASVEGESNQPQHF. Written as DNA, the CDR3 is TGTGCCAGCGTTGAGGGCGAGAGCAATCAGCCCCAGCATTTT. The chain carries TRBV2 and TRBJ1-5; D gene ambiguous. The germline V gene has CDR1 SNHLY and CDR2 FYNNEI. V was trimmed by 8 bases and J by 1 base, leaving 12 bases between them. This CDR3 spans 14 amino acids.

This clone was seen just once. The chain combines TRBV30 with TRBJ1-2; D is possibly TRBD1 (6 bases). The CDR3 runs 13 residues. V was cut by 3 bases and J by 3 bases, with 11 bases left in between. Germline lookup yields CDR1 GTSNPN and CDR2 SVGIG (reference sequence). The CDR3 protein is CAWSLGQHYGYTF. CDR3 DNA sequence: TGTGCCTGGAGCCTCGGACAGCACTATGGCTACACCTTC. Drawing the rest from reference TRBV30 and TRBJ1-2, the complete variable domain is SQTIHQWPATLVQPVGSPLSLECTVEGTSNPNLYWYRQAAGRGLQLLFYSVGIGQISSEVPQNLSASRPQDRQFILSSKKLLLSDSGFYLCAWSLGQHYGYTFGSGTRLTVV.

The chain is built from TRBV18 and TRBJ2-7; maybe TRBD1 (6 bases). V was shortened by 0 bases and J by 6 bases, with 12 bases between the two germline ends. The CDR3 loop spans 14 amino acids. Per germline, CDR1 KGHSH and CDR2 LQKENI. The CDR3 sequence: CASSPPAGAGEQYF. DNA of the CDR3: TGTGCCAGCTCACCACCGGCAGGGGCCGGCGAGCAGTACTTC.

DNA of the CDR3: TGCGCCAGCAGCCCGAACCGGGACAGGGGGGAGAATGAGCAGTTCTTC. It translates to CASSPNRDRGENEQFF. The chain recombines TRBV5-1 with TRBJ2-1; 11 nucleotides match TRBD1. Germline-derived CDR1 and CDR2 are SGHRS and YFSETQ. V lost 4 bases to trimming and J lost 7 bases; unmatched junction nucleotides: 10. CDR3 length equals 16 residues.

CDR3 amino acids: CASSSTSGRVTGELFF. The CDR3, as DNA: TGCGCCAGCAGCTCGACTAGCGGGAGGGTTACCGGGGAGCTGTTTTTT. The rearrangement links TRBV5-1 to TRBJ2-2, with 14 bases aligning to TRBD2. Germline CDR1 reads SGHRS; CDR2 reads YFSETQ. The trim removed 3 bases at V and 5 bases at J, leaving 3 bases unmatched. This CDR3 is 16 amino acids long.

The chain joins TRBV5-1 to TRBJ1-2, with unresolved D. The CDR3 is made up of 17 amino acids. The germline V and J ends were trimmed by 0 bases and 3 bases, with 18 bases remaining between them. The V gene's germline CDR1 is SGHRS and CDR2 YFSETQ. The chain's CDR3 is CASSLAIAATPDYGYTF. The CDR3 nucleotides are TGCGCCAGCAGCTTGGCGATAGCGGCTACCCCCGACTATGGCTACACCTTC.

The CDR3 region has the DNA TGTGCCAGCAGTGTTACTAGATACACAGATACGCAGTATTTT. Amino acids: CASSVTRYTDTQYF. The chain combines TRBV2 with TRBJ2-3, with D possibly matching TRBD2 (5 bases). CDR1 SNHLY and CDR2 FYNNEI come from the germline V gene. V gave up 4 bases and J gave up 2 bases, with 10 bases separating them. The CDR3 contains 14 residues.

The V gene is TRBV5-1, the J gene TRBJ2-3; D ambiguous. The V gene's germline CDR1 is SGHRS and CDR2 YFSETQ. Deletions cut 0 bases from V and 0 bases from J, with 14 bases between. This CDR3 spans 17 amino acids. The CDR3: CASSLDSLVVSTDTQYF. The CDR3 nucleotides read TGCGCCAGCAGCTTGGATAGTCTCGTGGTGAGCACAGATACGCAGTATTTT.

The genes are TRBV5-4 and TRBJ1-6, with 7 nucleotides matching TRBD1. The V gene end was trimmed by 0 bases and the J gene end by 7 bases; junction bases not matched to a gene: 4. The germline gives CDR1 SGHNT, CDR2 YYREEE (reference sequence). The CDR3 spans 15 residues. CDR3 in DNA: TGTGCCAGCAGCTTGGAGGCAGGGGGGAATTCACCCCTCCACTTT. This encodes CASSLEAGGNSPLHF.

V is TRBV4-1 and J is TRBJ2-3; TRBD1 might be the D (5 bases). CDR1 MGHRA and CDR2 YSYEKL come from the germline V gene. This CDR3 is built from 18 residues. Between the trimmed V and J ends, which lost 1 base and 2 bases, there was a span of 19 bases. The CDR3 nucleotides are TGCGCCAGCAGCCAAGGGTTGATTGCTACAGGTCACACAGATACGCAGTATTTT. It is translated as CASSQGLIATGHTDTQYF.

Details on this clone: One end of the junction varies from germline; a read error may be responsible. The CDR3: CASSPDKVAANYGYTF. DNA of the CDR3: TGTGCCAGCAGTCCCGATAAGGTTGCGGCCAACTATGGCTACACCTTC. V usage is TRBV10-2 and J usage is TRBJ1-2; no definite D call. CDR1 and CDR2 from the germline V gene are WSHSY and SAAADI. The CDR3 runs 16 residues.

The V gene is TRBV5-1, the J gene TRBJ2-7, with 7 bases that match TRBD2. The CDR3 consists of 15 residues. Germline CDR1 is SGHRS and CDR2 is YFSETQ. V gave up 0 bases and J gave up 3 bases; unmatched junction bases: 6. The CDR3 DNA reads as TGCGCCAGCAGCTTGGTCTCCGGGACTAACTACGAGCAGTACTTC. Translated: CASSLVSGTNYEQYF.

A note on this clone: It is unclear where the CDR3 begins or ends on the DNA, so no DNA is shown, and the CDR3 is as TCRdb lists it. The rearrangement links TRBV6-1 to TRBJ1-2; TRBD1 is the table's D call and was not checked against the DNA. Per germline, CDR1 MNHNS and CDR2 SASEGT. The CDR3 is made up of 13 amino acids, end residues included. This CDR3 reads CASSEEVGTGTTF.

The V and J genes are TRBV5-1 and TRBJ2-7, with 7 bases fitting TRBD1. The CDR3 sequence is 13 residues long. The germline CDR1 and CDR2 sequences are SGHRS and YFSETQ. The trim removed 5 bases at V and 2 bases at J, leaving 4 bases unmatched. The CDR3 bases are TGCGCCAGCAGACGGACAGGAACCTACGAGCAGTACTTC. Translating gives CASRRTGTYEQYF. The full variable domain, in which reference TRBV5-1 and TRBJ2-7 provide the parts outside the CDR3, is KAGVTQTPRYLIKTRGQQVTLSCSPISGHRSVSWYQQTPGQGLQFLFEYFSETQRNKGNFPGRFSGRQFSNSRSEMNVSTLELGDSALYLCASRRTGTYEQYFGPGTRLTVT.

This chain connects TRBV28 to TRBJ1-3, with 8 bases that match TRBD1. J lost 3 bases, V lost 4 bases, and 8 bases had no gene match. Germline CDR1 is MDHEN and CDR2 is SYDVKM. This CDR3 has 16 amino acids. In nucleotides, the CDR3 is TGTGCCAGCAGTTCTCAGGGGGCCGGTGGTGGAAACACCATATATTTT. It yields the protein CASSSQGAGGGNTIYF.

V is TRBV2 and J is TRBJ2-5, with TRBD2 matching over 7 bases. The CDR3 has 15 amino acids. CDR1 is SNHLY, CDR2 FYNNEI, per germline. The J segment lost 5 bases and the V segment lost 2 bases, leaving 8 bases of the junction unmatched. The CDR3 loop is CASSELEGGPETQYF. CDR3 sequence (DNA): TGTGCCAGCAGTGAACTCGAGGGAGGGCCGGAGACCCAGTACTTC.

This rearrangement joins TRBV6-5 to TRBJ1-5; 8 bases map to TRBD1. V lost 8 bases to trimming and J lost 3 bases; unmatched junction nucleotides: 6. The CDR3 has 14 residues. Per the germline V gene, CDR1 is MNHEY and CDR2 is SVGAGI. The CDR3 bases are TGTGCCAGCTGCAGACAGGGGTACAATCAGCCCCAGCATTTT. This gives the protein CASCRQGYNQPQHF.

The chain carries TRBV27 and TRBJ2-7; no firm D call. CDR1 and CDR2 from the germline V gene are MNHEY and SMNVEV (reference sequence). V gave up 0 bases and J gave up 0 bases, with 15 bases separating them. The CDR3 is made up of 17 amino acids. The CDR3 nucleotides read TGTGCCAGCAGTTTATCGTCCCAAACCTCACTCTCCTACGAGCAGTACTTC. Protein product: CASSLSSQTSLSYEQYF.

The V call is TRBV30, the J call TRBJ2-2, with 8 bases lining up with TRBD1. Germline V gives CDR1 GTSNPN, CDR2 SVGIG (reference sequence). V lost 1 base, J lost 4 bases, and 8 bases stayed unmatched. CDR3 length: 16 amino acids. Here the CDR3 DNA reads TGTGCCTGGAGTGGGCCAGGGGGCATTGTCACCGGGGAGCTGTTTTTT. This translates into CAWSGPGGIVTGELFF. The full variable domain, in which reference TRBV30 and TRBJ2-2 provide the parts outside the CDR3, is SQTIHQWPATLVQPVGSPLSLECTVEGTSNPNLYWYRQAAGRGLQLLFYSVGIGQISSEVPQNLSASRPQDRQFILSSKKLLLSDSGFYLCAWSGPGGIVTGELFFGEGSRLTVL.

In its sample, this clone was seen once. The chain has TRBV6-6 and TRBJ1-6; 7 nucleotides line up with TRBD1. CDR1 is MNHNY, CDR2 SVGAGI, per germline (reference sequence). The CDR3 is made up of 14 amino acids. V trimming: 7 bases; J trimming: 7 bases; junction bases outside the gene matches: 7. The CDR3 bases are TGTGCCAGCAACCGGGACAGAGGCAATTCACCCCTCCACTTT. It specifies CASNRDRGNSPLHF.

This clone was detected ten times or more. The chain carries TRBV6-4 and TRBJ2-6; no definite D call. V lost 0 bases, J lost 2 bases, and 5 bases lay in between. The V gene's germline CDR1 is MRHNA and CDR2 SNTAGT. The CDR3 runs 15 residues. The CDR3 DNA reads as TGTGCCAGCAGTGACTCGAGTACTGGGGCCAACGTCCTGACTTTC. It codes for CASSDSSTGANVLTF.

This chain links TRBV29-1 with TRBJ2-1, with TRBD2 matching 11 bases. Germline V gene lookup returns CDR1 SQVTM and CDR2 ANQGSEA. Losses at the gene ends were 7 bases for V and 4 bases for J; bases not matched to a gene: 6. The CDR3 loop spans 14 amino acids. The CDR3 DNA sequence: TGCAGCGCGGGCTCTAGCGGGAGGTACAATGAGCAGTTCTTC. Translated: CSAGSSGRYNEQFF.

The chain uses TRBV19 and TRBJ2-7, with a possible D match to TRBD1 (7 bases). V lost 3 bases and J 5 bases, leaving 17 bases between the germline ends. This CDR3 region has 15 residues. Germline CDR1 LNHDA, CDR2 SQIVND (reference sequence). The CDR3 is CASSIGGGESHEQYF. CDR3 DNA: TGTGCCAGTAGTATTGGAGGGGGCGAATCCCACGAGCAGTACTTC.

The rearrangement uses TRBV25-1 and TRBJ1-4; 10 bases line up with TRBD1. The CDR3 is made up of 18 amino acids. Per germline, CDR1 MGHDK and CDR2 SYGVNS. Trimming took 5 bases from V and 6 from J; bases not matched to a gene: 15. The CDR3 DNA reads TGTGCCAGCAGTTCCCCGGGACAGGGGCCCACTGGGCATGAAAAACTGTTTTTT. This translates into CASSSPGQGPTGHEKLFF.

This chain links TRBV7-9 with TRBJ2-2; 7 bases are a match to TRBD2. Per germline, CDR1 SEHNR and CDR2 FQNEAQ (reference sequence). Unmatched junction bases numbered 4, after V lost 5 bases and J lost 4 bases. This CDR3 is 14 amino acids long. This CDR3 reads CASSPPGGTGELFF. The CDR3 DNA reads TGTGCCAGCAGCCCTCCGGGAGGCACCGGGGAGCTGTTTTTT.